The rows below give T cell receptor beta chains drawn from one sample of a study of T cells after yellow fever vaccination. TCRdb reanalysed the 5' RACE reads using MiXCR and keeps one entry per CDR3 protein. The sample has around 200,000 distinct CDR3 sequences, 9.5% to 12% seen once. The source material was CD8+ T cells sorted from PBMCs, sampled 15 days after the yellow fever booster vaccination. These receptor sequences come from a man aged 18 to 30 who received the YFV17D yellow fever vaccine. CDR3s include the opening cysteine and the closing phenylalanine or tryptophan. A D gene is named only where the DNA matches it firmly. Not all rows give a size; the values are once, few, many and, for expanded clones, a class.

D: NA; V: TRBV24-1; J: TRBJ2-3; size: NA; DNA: TGTGCCACCAGTGGTCCCTCGGTAGCGAACACAGATACGCAGTATTTT; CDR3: CATSGPSVANTDTQYF
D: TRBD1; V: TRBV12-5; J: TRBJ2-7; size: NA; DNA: TGTGCTAGTGGTTTGTGGACAGGTCGCGAGCAGTACTTC; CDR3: CASGLWTGREQYF
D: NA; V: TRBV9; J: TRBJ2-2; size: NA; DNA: TGTGCCAGCAGCGTAGTTCCAAACCCGGACACCGGGGAGCTGTTTTTT; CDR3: CASSVVPNPDTGELFF
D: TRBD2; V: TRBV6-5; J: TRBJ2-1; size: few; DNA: TGTGCCAGCAGTTACGACCAGCGGGGGGACAATGAGCAGTTCTTC; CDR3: CASSYDQRGDNEQFF
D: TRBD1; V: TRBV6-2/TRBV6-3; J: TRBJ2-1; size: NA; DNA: TGTGCCAGCAGTTACTCATTAGAGACAGGGGCTAAGCAGTTCTTC; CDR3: CASSYSLETGAKQFF
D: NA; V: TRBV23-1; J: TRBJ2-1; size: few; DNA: TGCGCCAGCAGTCAAATGACCTACAATGAGCAGTTCTTC; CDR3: CASSQMTYNEQFF
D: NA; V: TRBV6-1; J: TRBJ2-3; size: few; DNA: TGTGCCAGCAGTGAACAGCACATCGATACGCAGTATTTT; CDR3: CASSEQHIDTQYF
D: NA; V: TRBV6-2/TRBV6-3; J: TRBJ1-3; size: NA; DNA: TGTGCCAGCAGCCCCGGGACGTCTGGAAACACCATATATTTT; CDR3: CASSPGTSGNTIYF
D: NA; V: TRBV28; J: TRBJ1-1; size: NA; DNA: TGTGCCAGCAGTTTCAGGTTAAACACTGAAGCTTTCTTT; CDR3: CASSFRLNTEAFF
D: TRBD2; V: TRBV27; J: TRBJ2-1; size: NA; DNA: TGTGCCAGCAGCCCAGAGGCTAGCGGGGGGCACAATGAGCAGTTCTTC; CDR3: CASSPEASGGHNEQFF
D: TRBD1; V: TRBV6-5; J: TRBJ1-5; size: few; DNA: TGTGCCAGCAGGGGGACAGGGGGTTATAGCAATCAGCCCCAGCATTTT; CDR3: CASRGTGGYSNQPQHF
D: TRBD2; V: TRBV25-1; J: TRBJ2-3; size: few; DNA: TGTGCCAGCAGTGAACTAGCGGGTAGCACAGATACGCAGTATTTT; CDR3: CASSELAGSTDTQYF
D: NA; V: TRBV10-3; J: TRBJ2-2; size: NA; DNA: TGTGCCATCAGTGACCCCGAAGCCAGGGGACGGACCGGGGAGCTGTTTTTT; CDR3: CAISDPEARGRTGELFF
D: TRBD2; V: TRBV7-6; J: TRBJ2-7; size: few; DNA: TGTGCCAGCAGCTTAGAAGCGAACCTAGCGGGGATGACCTACGAGCAGTACTTC; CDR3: CASSLEANLAGMTYEQYF
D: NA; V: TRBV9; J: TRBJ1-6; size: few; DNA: TGTGCCAGCAGCGTCGGAAATTCACCCCTCCACTTT; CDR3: CASSVGNSPLHF
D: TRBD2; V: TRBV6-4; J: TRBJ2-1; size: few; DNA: TGTGCCAGCAGTCGAGCGGGGGCCAACAATGAGCAGTTCTTC; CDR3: CASSRAGANNEQFF
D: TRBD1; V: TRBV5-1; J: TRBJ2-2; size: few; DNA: TGCGCCAGCAGCTGGACAGGGAGCACCGGGGAGCTGTTTTTT; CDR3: CASSWTGSTGELFF
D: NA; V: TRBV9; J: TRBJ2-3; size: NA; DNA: TGTGCCAGCAGCGAGACGACGGGCACAGATACGCAGTATTTT; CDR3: CASSETTGTDTQYF
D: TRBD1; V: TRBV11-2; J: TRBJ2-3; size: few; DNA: TGTGCCAGCAGTCCACCTCCGGGACAGGTCACAGATACGCAGTATTTT; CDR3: CASSPPPGQVTDTQYF
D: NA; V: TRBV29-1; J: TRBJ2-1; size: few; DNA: TGCAGCGTTGAAGGGCAGGAAATTGAAGGTGAGCAGTTCTTC; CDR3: CSVEGQEIEGEQFF
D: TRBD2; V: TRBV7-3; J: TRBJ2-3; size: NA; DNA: TGTGCCAGCAGCTCCGGGACTAGCGGGGGCCCCAGCACAGATACGCAGTATTTT; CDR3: CASSSGTSGGPSTDTQYF
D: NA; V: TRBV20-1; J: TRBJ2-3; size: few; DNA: TGCAGTGCTAGTAACGGGGGAGAAACAGATACGCAGTATTTT; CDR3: CSASNGGETDTQYF
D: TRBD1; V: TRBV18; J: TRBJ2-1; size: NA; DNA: TGTGCCAGCTCTGACAGGGGGTACAACAATGAGCAGTTCTTC; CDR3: CASSDRGYNNEQFF
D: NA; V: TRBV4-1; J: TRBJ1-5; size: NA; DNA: TGCGCCAGCAGCCAAGAAACAGGAGGCAATCAGCCCCAGCATTTT; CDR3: CASSQETGGNQPQHF
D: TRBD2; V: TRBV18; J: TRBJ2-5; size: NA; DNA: TGTGCCAGCTCGGAGGAGGGCTGGACTAGCGGTGAGACCCAGTACTTC; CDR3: CASSEEGWTSGETQYF